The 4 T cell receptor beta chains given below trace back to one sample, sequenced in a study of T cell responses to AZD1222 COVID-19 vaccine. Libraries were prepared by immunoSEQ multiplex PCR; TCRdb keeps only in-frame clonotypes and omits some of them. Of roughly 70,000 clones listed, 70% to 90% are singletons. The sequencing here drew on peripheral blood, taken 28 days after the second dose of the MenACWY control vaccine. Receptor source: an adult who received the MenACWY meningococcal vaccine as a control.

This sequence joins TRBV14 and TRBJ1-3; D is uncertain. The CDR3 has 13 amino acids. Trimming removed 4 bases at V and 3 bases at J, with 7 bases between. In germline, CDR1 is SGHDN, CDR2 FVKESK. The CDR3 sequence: CASSLLGGNTIYF. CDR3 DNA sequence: TGTGCCAGCAGCCTTCTGGGTGGAAACACCATATATTTT.

CDR3 sequence: CASSQVVGNTIYF. For the CDR3, the DNA is TGCGCCAGCAGCCAAGTAGTAGGAAACACCATATATTTT. The rearrangement links TRBV4-3 to TRBJ1-3, with no clear D. Trimming took 1 base from V and 4 from J, leaving 5 bases between them. Germline V CDR1 and CDR2: LGHNA, YSLEER. This CDR3 is built from 13 residues.

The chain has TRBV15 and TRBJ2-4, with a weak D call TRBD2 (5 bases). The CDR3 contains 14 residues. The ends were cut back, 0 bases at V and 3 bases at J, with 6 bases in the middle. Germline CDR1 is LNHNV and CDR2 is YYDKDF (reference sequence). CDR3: CATSRDRGKNIQYF. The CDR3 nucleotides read TGTGCCACCAGCAGAGATCGGGGCAAAAACATTCAGTACTTC.

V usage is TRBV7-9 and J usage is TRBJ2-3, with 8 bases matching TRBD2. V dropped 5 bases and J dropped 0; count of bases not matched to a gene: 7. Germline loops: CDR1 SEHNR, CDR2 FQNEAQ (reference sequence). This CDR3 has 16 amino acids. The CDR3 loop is CASSQSGLASTDTQYF. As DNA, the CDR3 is TGTGCCAGCAGCCAAAGTGGACTAGCTAGCACAGATACGCAGTATTTT.